The rows below give T cell receptor beta chains drawn from one sample of a study of T cell clones after liver transplantation. Produced via immunoSEQ multiplex PCR; TCRdb's table is partial and in-frame only. The table shows some 16,000 clones, with around 84% occurring only once. Sequenced here: CD8+ T cells from blood, sampled around 48 months after liver transplant. Every receptor here comes from a human patient who received a liver transplant. The T cells may partly be graft donor cells. The CDR3 runs from the conserved cysteine through the conserved F or W. The order of the fields is D gene, J gene, V gene, clone size, CDR3 DNA, CDR3 protein. The D gene is left open where the match is weak. Expanded clones get a size class; other rows say once, few or many, or leave the size out.

- TRBJ2-7 TRBV13 - TGTGCCAGCAGCTTAACAGACTCGGGACCGGGCGAGCAGTACTTC CASSLTDSGPGEQYF
TRBD1 TRBJ1-1 TRBV28 - TGTGCCAGCAGTTTACCTGGACAGGTGAACACTGAAGCTTTCTTT CASSLPGQVNTEAFF
- TRBJ2-5 TRBV19 - TGTGCCACCACGCCCGGTTGGGGGGCGCAGGAGACCCAGTACTTC CATTPGWGAQETQYF
- TRBJ1-4 TRBV4-2 - TGTGCCAGCAGCCAACAAGAGGGACTGGGTGAAAAACTGTTTTTT CASSQQEGLGEKLFF
TRBD1 TRBJ1-2 TRBV2 - TGTGCCAGCGGCGTCCCGGGACAGGGAGAAGGGCTATATGGCTACACCTTC CASGVPGQGEGLYGYTF
TRBD2 TRBJ2-3 TRBV7-3 - TGTGCCAGCAGCCCAGTAGCGGGAGTGACAGATACGCAGTATTTT CASSPVAGVTDTQYF
TRBD1 TRBJ2-7 TRBV6-6 - TGTGCCAGCAGTCCGACAGGGAGACGCGAGCAGTACTTC CASSPTGRREQYF
- TRBJ1-5 TRBV7-2 - TGTGCCAGCAGCTTAGGACTGGGCCGAGAGGCGCCCCAGCATTTT CASSLGLGREAPQHF
- TRBJ2-1 TRBV7-8 medium-sized TGTGCCAGCAGCTTAAGCCCGGAGTCGGGGTTTGAGCAGTTCTTC CASSLSPESGFEQFF
TRBD1 TRBJ1-2 TRBV19 - TGTGCCAGTAGTATCGACGGACAGGCCTCCTATGGCTACACCTTC CASSIDGQASYGYTF
- TRBJ2-3 TRBV20-1 - TGCAGTGAACCGGACGGCGATACGCAGTATTTT CSEPDGDTQYF
TRBD1 TRBJ2-2 TRBV4-3 - TGCGCCAGCAGCCAAGAGACAGGGGGCTTCACCGGGGAGCTGTTTTTT CASSQETGGFTGELFF
TRBD2 TRBJ2-7 TRBV25-1 - TGTGCCAGCAGTCTCAATGTGCGGGAGGAATTCTACGAGCAGTACTTC CASSLNVREEFYEQYF
TRBD1 TRBJ2-1 TRBV19 - TGTGCCAGTAGTGTCTGGGACAGTTACTCCTACAATGAGCAGTTCTTC CASSVWDSYSYNEQFF
- TRBJ1-4 TRBV6-5 - TGTGCCAGCAGGGAGAGGTTGACTAATGAAAAACTGTTTTTT CASRERLTNEKLFF
- TRBJ2-7 TRBV30 once TGTGCCTGGAGTGTCTCACCAGACAACGAGCAGTACTTC CAWSVSPDNEQYF
- TRBJ2-5 TRBV7-2 once TGTGCCAGCAGCTTAAGTGTGCTAGAGGAGACCCAGTACTTC CASSLSVLEETQYF
- TRBJ1-5 TRBV5-5 - TGTGCCAGCAGCATCCGGGACATCAATCAGCCCCAGCATTTT CASSIRDINQPQHF
- TRBJ1-2 TRBV4-1 - TGCGCCAGCAGCCAAGACTTACAGGGAAGGGTCTATGGCTACACCTTC CASSQDLQGRVYGYTF
- TRBJ1-6 TRBV29-1 - TGCAGCGTTCTTTTTGGCGGGAATTCACCCCTCCACTTT CSVLFGGNSPLHF
TRBD2 TRBJ2-3 TRBV2 - TGTGCCAGCAGTGAACTAGCGGGGGAGAATTTCGAGTATTTT CASSELAGENFEYF
TRBD1 TRBJ1-5 TRBV27 - TGTGCCAGCAGTTTCGGTACAGGGGGCAATCAGCCCCAGCATTTT CASSFGTGGNQPQHF
- TRBJ2-3 TRBV11-2 - TGTGCCAGCAGCTTAGTGGCCCCTCAGGATACGCAGTATTTT CASSLVAPQDTQYF
- TRBJ2-6 TRBV18 - TGTGCCAGCTCAGCCGCTTGGGACTCTGGGGCCAACGTCCTGACTTTC CASSAAWDSGANVLTF
- TRBJ2-2 TRBV4-1 - TGCGCCAGCAGCCAAGAGTCGGGAGTGAGCACCGGGGAGCTGTTTTTT CASSQESGVSTGELFF
- TRBJ1-2 TRBV5-1 - TGCGCCAGCAGCTTGGACGACAGCCACTATGGCTACACCTTC CASSLDDSHYGYTF
- TRBJ2-7 TRBV4-3 - TGCGCCAGCAGCCAAGTCCAGGGGGGCCACGAGCAGTACTTC CASSQVQGGHEQYF
- TRBJ1-2 TRBV5-4 - TGTGCCAGCAGCTCGGATCTGACAGCTAACTATGGCTACACCTTC CASSSDLTANYGYTF
- TRBJ1-1 TRBV5-5 - TGTGCCAGCAGCTCCCATGACAGGAACACTGAAGCTTTCTTT CASSSHDRNTEAFF
- TRBJ2-5 TRBV19 - TGTGCCAGTAGTAACTGGGCGACAGCGGAGACCCAGTACTTC CASSNWATAETQYF
TRBD1 TRBJ1-2 TRBV27 - TGTGCCAGCAGTTTAGCAGGGGGTGGTGGCTACACCTTC CASSLAGGGGYTF
- TRBJ2-6 TRBV19 - TGTGCCAGTACCGGATTCTCTGGGGCCAACGTCCTGACTTTC CASTGFSGANVLTF
- TRBJ2-6 TRBV9 - TGTGCCAGCAGCGAAACAGGCGGCTCTGGGGCCAACGTCCTGACTTTC CASSETGGSGANVLTF
- TRBJ2-2 TRBV2 - TGTGCCAGCAGTGAACTCAGGGAGCGGGAGCTGTTTTTT CASSELRERELFF
- TRBJ2-3 TRBV9 - TGTGCCAGCAGCGGGAGGGGGGCCGATAAAGATACGCAGTATTTT CASSGRGADKDTQYF